The clone carrying this TCR beta chain was detected only a few times. The data are from a study of identical twins. Template switching (which added a universal primer site) was used, and cDNA carried unique molecular identifiers. TCRdb processed the 5' RACE reads anew with MiXCR; each CDR3 protein has one entry. The sample lists 400,000 to 550,000 distinct CDR3 sequences, roughly a quarter occurring once. These data also featured in a second study, about T cells expressing NK-cell markers. That source notes: Underlying the TCR beta repertoires were sorted CD3+CD56+NKG2C+, CD3+CD56+NKG2C- and CD3+CD56-NKG2C+ T cells. NKG2C+ dominant clonotype frequencies in over 5 donors were about 1.0-7.0% of CD8+ T cells. The CD3+CD56-NKG2C+ fraction of a handful of donors was likewise dominated by these clonotypes.

Sequenced material: CD4+ T cells sorted from blood. This sequence originates from a woman younger than 35 in good health.

CDR3 sequence reads: CASSEDHYGYTF. DNA for the CDR3: TGTGCCAGCAGTGAGGACCACTATGGCTACACCTTC. J is TRBJ1-2 and V is TRBV2; unclear D gene. Trimming pared 3 bases from V and 3 bases from J, leaving 5 bases between. In germline, CDR1 is SNHLY, CDR2 FYNNEI. The CDR3 has 12 residues. The variable domain in full, completed from reference TRBV2 and TRBJ1-2, reads EPEVTQTPSHQVTQMGQEVILRCVPISNHLYFYWYRQILGQKVEFLVSFYNNEISEKSEIFDDQFSVERPDGSNFTLKIRSTKLEDSAMYFCASSEDHYGYTFGSGTRLTVV.